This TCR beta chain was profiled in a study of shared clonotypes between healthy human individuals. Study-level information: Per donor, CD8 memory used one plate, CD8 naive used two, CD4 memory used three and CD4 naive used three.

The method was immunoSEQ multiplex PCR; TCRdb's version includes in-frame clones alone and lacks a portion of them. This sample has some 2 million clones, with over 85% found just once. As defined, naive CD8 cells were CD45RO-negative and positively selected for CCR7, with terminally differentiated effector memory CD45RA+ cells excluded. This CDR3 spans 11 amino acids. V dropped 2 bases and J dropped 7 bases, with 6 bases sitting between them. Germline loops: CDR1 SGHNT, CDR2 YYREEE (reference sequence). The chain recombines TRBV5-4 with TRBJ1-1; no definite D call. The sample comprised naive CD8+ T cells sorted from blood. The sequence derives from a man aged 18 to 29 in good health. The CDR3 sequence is CASSFLSEAFF. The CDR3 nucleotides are TGTGCCAGCAGCTTTTTGAGTGAAGCTTTCTTT.